These T cell receptor beta chains were read from a single sample in a study of blood T cell repertoires in COVID-19. The table came from immunoSEQ multiplex PCR; TCRdb's copy has only in-frame clones and leaves some out. Of roughly 76,000 clones in the sample, around 88% were seen once. The source material was peripheral blood. The source is a man aged 25 to 40 with acute or convalescent COVID-19. Each CDR3 is given with its conserved first and last residue. Fields, in order: CDR3 DNA, CDR3 protein, clone size, D gene, V gene, J gene. A D gene is named only where the DNA matches it firmly. Clone size, where shown, is once, few, many, or a class for clones that have expanded.

TGCGCCAGCAGCCAAGAAGAGGGGGATTATCAGCCCCAGCATTTT,CASSQEEGDYQPQHF,NA,NA,TRBV4-1,TRBJ1-5
TGTGCCAGCAGCGTATTGTCTGAACAGGGGGGGGAGACCCAGTACTTC,CASSVLSEQGGETQYF,NA,NA,TRBV28,TRBJ2-5
TGTGCCAGCAGTACTACTAGCGGGGCAGATACGCAGTATTTT,CASSTTSGADTQYF,NA,TRBD2,TRBV6-4,TRBJ2-3
TGTGCCAGCAGCTCTTTCGGGAAAAGCTCCTACGAGCAGTACTTC,CASSSFGKSSYEQYF,NA,NA,TRBV7-9,TRBJ2-7
TGCGCCAGCAGCCAGGAACCGGGACTAGCGGGAAATAAGGTCCCCCCAGATACGCAGTATTTT,CASSQEPGLAGNKVPPDTQYF,once,TRBD2,TRBV4-1,TRBJ2-3
TGTGCCAGCAGTGGCAGGGACTATGGCTACACCTTC,CASSGRDYGYTF,few,NA,TRBV2,TRBJ1-2
TGTGCCAGCACCCTTGGTAGGGGTAGGAATCAGCCCCAGCATTTT,CASTLGRGRNQPQHF,NA,NA,TRBV28,TRBJ1-5
TGTGCCAGCAGTCCTGGGGACTGGACTAGCGAGAACACCGGGGAGCTGTTTTTT,CASSPGDWTSENTGELFF,once,TRBD2,TRBV28,TRBJ2-2
TGTGCCATCAGACCGGGACTCCCTGGGGTCGATGAGCAGTTCTTC,CAIRPGLPGVDEQFF,NA,NA,TRBV10-3,TRBJ2-1
TGTGCCAGTAGTAGCGGGAGGGCCGGGTACGGCTACACCGGGGAGCTGTTTTTT,CASSSGRAGYGYTGELFF,NA,TRBD2,TRBV19,TRBJ2-2
TGTGCCAGCAGTGAAGCGCGGAACACCATATATTTT,CASSEARNTIYF,NA,NA,TRBV2,TRBJ1-3
TGTGCCAGCAGTTATCAAACAGGGGAGCTGTTTTTT,CASSYQTGELFF,NA,NA,TRBV6-5,TRBJ2-2